This T cell receptor beta chain was profiled in a study of blood T cell repertoires in COVID-19. About the study: Italy, Spain and the United States were the sources of the convalescent and acute COVID-19 samples. From T cells, B-cell-depleted T cells, or PBMCs came the material, which was cDNA or gDNA.

CDR3 size: 14 residues. Trimming pared 0 bases from V and 0 bases from J, leaving 7 bases between. Germline V CDR1 and CDR2: SGDLS, YYNGEE. Seattle patients were enrolled during active infection and followed longitudinally. Methods used by the authors: Reference gene primer amplification yielded estimated nucleated cell counts. Data came from immunoSEQ multiplex PCR; TCRdb stores just in-frame clones and leaves some out. From that table come the V and J calls and clone size; the DNA was used to work out D and trimming. The sample contains tens of thousands of clones, roughly 91% of which appear only once.

Sequencing was carried out using peripheral blood. This TCR was recovered from a man between 18 and 29 years old with COVID-19, enrolled during active disease. This chain connects TRBV9 to TRBJ2-7; D might be TRBD2 (5 bases). The CDR3 DNA is TGTGCCAGCAGCGTAGGAGAGGGCTCCTACGAGCAGTACTTC. This translates into CASSVGEGSYEQYF.